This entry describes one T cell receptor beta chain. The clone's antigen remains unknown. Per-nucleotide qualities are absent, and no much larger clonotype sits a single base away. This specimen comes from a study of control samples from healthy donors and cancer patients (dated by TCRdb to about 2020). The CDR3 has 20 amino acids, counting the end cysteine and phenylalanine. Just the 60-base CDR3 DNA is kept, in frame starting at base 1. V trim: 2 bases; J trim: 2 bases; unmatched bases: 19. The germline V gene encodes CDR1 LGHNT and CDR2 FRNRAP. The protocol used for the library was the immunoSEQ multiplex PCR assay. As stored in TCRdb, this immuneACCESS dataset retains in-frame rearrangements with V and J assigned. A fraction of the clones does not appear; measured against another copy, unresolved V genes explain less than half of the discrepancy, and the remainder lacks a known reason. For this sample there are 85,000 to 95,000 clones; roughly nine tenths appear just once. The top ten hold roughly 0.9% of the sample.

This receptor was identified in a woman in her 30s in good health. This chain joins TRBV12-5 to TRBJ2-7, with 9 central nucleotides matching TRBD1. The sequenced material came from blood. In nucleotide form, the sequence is TGTGCTAGTGGTTTGATAGTTACAGGGGGCTCCGCTTATCCCCCCTACGAGCAGTACTTC. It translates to CASGLIVTGGSAYPPYEQYF.